This T cell receptor beta chain was found in a study of neurological immune-mediated disorders. The study, taken as a whole, reports: Neither clinical nor MRI features were associated with the multiple sclerosis repertoire cluster.

Every sequencing run gave over 190 million TCR-beta sequences, taken from 15-18 subjects. A single record per CDR3 protein comes from TCRdb applying MiXCR to the 5' RACE reads. The sample comprises 80,000 to 85,000 distinct CDR3 sequences, about 2.5% of which are singletons, and about 1% rests with the top ten. The germline V gene encodes CDR1 SGHTA and CDR2 FQGNSA. This CDR3 has 16 residues. Trimming removed 5 bases from V and 0 bases from J, with 14 bases in between. This clonotype has a count of ten or more. Antigen unknown. The V call is TRBV7-2, the J call TRBJ1-3; D call uncertain. Material: PBMCs. The source of this sequence is a woman under 40 with multiple sclerosis. The CDR3 nucleotides are TGTGCCAGCAGCCGCCTCTGGACGGACTCTGGAAACACCATATATTTT. Amino acids: CASSRLWTDSGNTIYF.